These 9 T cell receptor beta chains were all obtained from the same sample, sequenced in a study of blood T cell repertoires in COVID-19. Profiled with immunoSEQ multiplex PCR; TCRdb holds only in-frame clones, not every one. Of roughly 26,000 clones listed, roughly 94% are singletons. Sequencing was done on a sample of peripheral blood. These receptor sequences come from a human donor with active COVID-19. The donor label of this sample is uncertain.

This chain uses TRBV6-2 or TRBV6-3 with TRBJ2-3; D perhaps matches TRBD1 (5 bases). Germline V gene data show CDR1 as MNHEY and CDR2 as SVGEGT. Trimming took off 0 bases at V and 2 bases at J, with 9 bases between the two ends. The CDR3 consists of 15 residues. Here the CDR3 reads CASSYSGPHTDTQYF. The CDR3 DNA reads TGTGCCAGCAGTTACTCGGGGCCACACACAGATACGCAGTATTTT.

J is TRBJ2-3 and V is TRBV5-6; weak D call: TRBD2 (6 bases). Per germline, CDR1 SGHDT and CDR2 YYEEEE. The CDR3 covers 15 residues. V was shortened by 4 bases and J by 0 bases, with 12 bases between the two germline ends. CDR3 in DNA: TGTGCCAGCAGCCGGGGCGGGGTGAGCACAGATACGCAGTATTTT. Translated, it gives CASSRGGVSTDTQYF.

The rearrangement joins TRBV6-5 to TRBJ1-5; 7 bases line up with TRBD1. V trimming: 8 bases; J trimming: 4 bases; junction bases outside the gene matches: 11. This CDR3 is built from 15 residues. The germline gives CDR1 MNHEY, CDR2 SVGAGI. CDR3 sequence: CASADVPGGNQPQHF. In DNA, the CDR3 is TGTGCCAGCGCCGACGTGCCAGGGGGTAATCAGCCCCAGCATTTT.

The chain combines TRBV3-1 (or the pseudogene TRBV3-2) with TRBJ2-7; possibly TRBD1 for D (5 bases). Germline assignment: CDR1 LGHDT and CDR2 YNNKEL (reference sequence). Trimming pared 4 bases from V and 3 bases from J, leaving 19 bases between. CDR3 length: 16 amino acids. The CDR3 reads CASSPMMSTALYEQYF. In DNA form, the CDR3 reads TGTGCCAGCAGCCCGATGATGTCGACAGCGCTCTACGAGCAGTACTTC.

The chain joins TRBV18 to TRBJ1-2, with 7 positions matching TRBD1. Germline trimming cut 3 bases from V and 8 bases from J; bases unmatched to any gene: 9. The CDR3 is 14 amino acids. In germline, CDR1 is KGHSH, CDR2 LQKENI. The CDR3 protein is CASSPRGRVTGYTF. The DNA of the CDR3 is TGTGCCAGCTCACCGAGGGGGCGAGTAACGGGCTACACCTTC.

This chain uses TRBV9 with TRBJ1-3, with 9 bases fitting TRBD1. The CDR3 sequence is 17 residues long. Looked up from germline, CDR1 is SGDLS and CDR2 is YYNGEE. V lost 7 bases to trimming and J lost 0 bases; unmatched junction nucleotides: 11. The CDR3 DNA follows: TGTGCCAGCGGCCCGGGACAGGGAATAAGCTCTGGAAACACCATATATTTT. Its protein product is CASGPGQGISSGNTIYF.

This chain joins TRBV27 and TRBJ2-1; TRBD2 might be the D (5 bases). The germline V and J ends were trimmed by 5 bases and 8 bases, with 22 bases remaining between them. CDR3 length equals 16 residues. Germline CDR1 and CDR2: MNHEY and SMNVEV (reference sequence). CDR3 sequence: CASSHSFGERADEQFF. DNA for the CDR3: TGTGCCAGCAGTCACTCTTTCGGGGAAAGGGCCGATGAGCAGTTCTTC.

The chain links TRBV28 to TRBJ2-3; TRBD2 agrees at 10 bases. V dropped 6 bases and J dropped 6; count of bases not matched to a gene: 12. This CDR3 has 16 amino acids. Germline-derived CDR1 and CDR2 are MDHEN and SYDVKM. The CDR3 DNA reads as TGTGCCAGCAGCTCCCCCCTAGCGGGAGCAGTCGATACGCAGTATTTT. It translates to CASSSPLAGAVDTQYF.

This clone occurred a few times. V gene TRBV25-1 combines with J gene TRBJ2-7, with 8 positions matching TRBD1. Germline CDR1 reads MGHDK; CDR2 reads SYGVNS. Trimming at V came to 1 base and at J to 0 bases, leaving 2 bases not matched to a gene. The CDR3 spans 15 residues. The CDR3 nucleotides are TGTGCCAGCAGTGAATTGGGACAGGCCTCCTACGAGCAGTACTTC. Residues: CASSELGQASYEQYF.